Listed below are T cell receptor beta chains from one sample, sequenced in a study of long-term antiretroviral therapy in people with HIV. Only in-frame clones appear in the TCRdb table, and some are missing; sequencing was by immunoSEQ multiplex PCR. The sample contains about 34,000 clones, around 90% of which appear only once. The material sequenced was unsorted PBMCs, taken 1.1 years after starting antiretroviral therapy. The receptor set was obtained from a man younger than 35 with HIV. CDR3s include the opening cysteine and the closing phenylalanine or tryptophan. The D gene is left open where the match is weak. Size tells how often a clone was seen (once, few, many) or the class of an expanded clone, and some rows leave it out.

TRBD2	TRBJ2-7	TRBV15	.	CATSKGLAGGPRTYEQYF	TGTGCCACCAGCAAGGGACTAGCGGGGGGGCCTAGGACCTACGAGCAGTACTTC
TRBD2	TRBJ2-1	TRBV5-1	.	CASSLDGGLNEQFF	TGCGCCAGCAGCTTGGACGGGGGGTTAAATGAGCAGTTCTTC
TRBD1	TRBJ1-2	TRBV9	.	CASSVGGQSYGYTF	TGTGCCAGCAGCGTAGGGGGACAGAGCTATGGCTACACCTTC
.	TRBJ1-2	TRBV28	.	CAIQRAGTYGYTF	TGTGCCATCCAGCGAGCGGGGACCTATGGCTACACCTTC
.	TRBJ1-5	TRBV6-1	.	CASSMGTAGNQPQHF	TGTGCCAGCAGTATGGGGACGGCTGGCAATCAGCCCCAGCATTTT
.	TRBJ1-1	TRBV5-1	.	CASRGSVGTEAFF	TGCGCCAGCCGGGGGAGTGTAGGCACTGAAGCTTTCTTT
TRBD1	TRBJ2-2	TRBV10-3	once	CAISEPGGGYTGELFF	TGTGCCATCAGTGAGCCAGGGGGCGGGTACACCGGGGAGCTGTTTTTT
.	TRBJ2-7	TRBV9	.	CASSARGSYEQYF	TGTGCCAGCAGCGCCCGTGGCTCCTACGAGCAGTACTTC
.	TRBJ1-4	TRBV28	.	CASSGPSSNEKLFF	TGTGCCAGCAGTGGTCCTTCCTCGAATGAAAAACTGTTTTTT
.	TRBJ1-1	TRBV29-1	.	CSVYKQSNTEAFF	TGCAGCGTTTATAAACAGTCGAACACTGAAGCTTTCTTT
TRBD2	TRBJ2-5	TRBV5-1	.	CASSLGGSGRPIQETQYF	TGCGCCAGCAGCTTGGGCGGTAGCGGGAGGCCTATTCAAGAGACCCAGTACTTC
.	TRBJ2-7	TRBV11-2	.	CASSLDYRFSYEQYF	TGTGCCAGCAGCTTAGACTACCGATTCTCCTACGAGCAGTACTTC
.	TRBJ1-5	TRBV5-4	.	CASSLAGSGQPQHF	TGTGCCAGCAGCTTGGCAGGGAGCGGTCAGCCCCAGCATTTT